These 25 T cell receptor beta chains share one sample of origin, sequenced in a study of blood T cell repertoires in COVID-19. Measured with immunoSEQ multiplex PCR; TCRdb has only the in-frame clones, and not every one. The sample has a few hundred thousand clones, 88% seen once. The sequenced material came from peripheral blood. These receptors came from a man in his sixties or seventies with acute or convalescent COVID-19.

J is TRBJ2-1 and V is TRBV11-1; 10 bases are shared with TRBD2. The CDR3 loop spans 14 amino acids. In germline, CDR1 is SGHAT, CDR2 FQDESV (reference sequence). The V and J ends lost 5 bases and 7 bases, in that order; junction bases with no gene match: 5. The CDR3 coding sequence is TGTGCCAGCAGCCAGCGGGAGGGTTTAAATGAGCAGTTCTTC. Protein product: CASSQREGLNEQFF.

The genes are TRBV19 and TRBJ1-5; D not certain. The ends were cut back, 7 bases at V and 0 bases at J, with 10 bases in the middle. The CDR3 sequence is 14 residues long. Germline loops: CDR1 LNHDA, CDR2 SQIVND (reference sequence). CDR3 nucleotide sequence: TGTGCCAGTACCATTGGGCCTAGCAATCAGCCCCAGCATTTT. This encodes CASTIGPSNQPQHF. Full variable domain (missing parts from reference TRBV19 and TRBJ1-5): DGGITQSPKYLFRKEGQNVTLSCEQNLNHDAMYWYRQDPGQGLRLIYYSQIVNDFQKGDIAEGYSVSREKKESFPLTVTSAQKNPTAFYLCASTIGPSNQPQHFGDGTRLSIL.

The chain uses TRBV29-1 and TRBJ2-1; no definite D call. From germline, CDR1 is SQVTM and CDR2 ANQGSEA. This CDR3 has 12 amino acids. Trimming took off 4 bases at V and 5 bases at J, with 9 bases between the two ends. The CDR3 spells CSVVRIHNEQFF. The CDR3 DNA sequence: TGCAGCGTTGTGAGGATCCACAATGAGCAGTTCTTC.

The gene calls are TRBV28 and TRBJ2-7; 9 nucleotides agree with TRBD2. This CDR3 contains 14 residues. With V trimmed by 8 bases and J by 2 bases, 7 bases remained unmatched. CDR1 is MDHEN and CDR2 is SYDVKM in the germline V gene. In nucleotides, the CDR3 is TGTGCCAGCGGAACGGGACTAGCCCCCTACGAGCAGTACTTC. It codes for CASGTGLAPYEQYF.

The V call is TRBV19, the J call TRBJ2-1, with TRBD2 identical over 8 bases. The V segment lost 3 bases and the J segment 1 base; nucleotides outside the gene matches: 2. This CDR3 spans 15 amino acids. Germline V gene lookup returns CDR1 LNHDA and CDR2 SQIVND (reference sequence). CDR3 sequence reads: CASSIQRGSYNEQFF. The CDR3 bases are TGTGCCAGTAGTATCCAGCGGGGGTCCTACAATGAGCAGTTCTTC. The full variable domain, rest sourced from reference TRBV19 and TRBJ2-1, is DGGITQSPKYLFRKEGQNVTLSCEQNLNHDAMYWYRQDPGQGLRLIYYSQIVNDFQKGDIAEGYSVSREKKESFPLTVTSAQKNPTAFYLCASSIQRGSYNEQFFGPGTRLTVL.

The chain has TRBV18 and TRBJ2-2, with D perhaps matching TRBD1 (5 bases). The ends were cut back, 4 bases at V and 3 bases at J, with 15 bases in the middle. CDR3 size: 16 residues. CDR1 is KGHSH, CDR2 LQKENI, per germline. DNA for the CDR3: TGTGCCAGCTCACTAAGGGTCGACAGAGACACCGGGGAGCTGTTTTTT. Translating it yields CASSLRVDRDTGELFF.

CDR3 bases: TGTGCCAGCAGCTTGGGTGGACAGGGTGGGTTAGGAGCTTTCTTT. Translated: CASSLGGQGGLGAFF. This sequence joins TRBV5-5 and TRBJ1-1; 8 bases are shared with TRBD1. The CDR3 covers 15 residues. The germline V gene has CDR1 SGHKS and CDR2 YYEKEE (reference sequence). V lost 0 bases, J lost 10 bases, and 11 bases stayed unmatched.

This clone showed up just once. This chain connects TRBV28 to TRBJ2-5, with D tentatively TRBD2 (6 bases). The CDR3 runs to 16 residues. With 3 bases removed from V and 3 bases from J, the gap between germline ends came to 17 bases. Germline V gives CDR1 MDHEN, CDR2 SYDVKM. The CDR3 DNA follows: TGTGCCAGCAGTTTCACGCGGGGTTCCGAGAAAGAGACCCAGTACTTC. Translating gives CASSFTRGSEKETQYF.

The chain is built from TRBV7-8 and TRBJ2-1, with D possibly being TRBD2 (6 bases). Trimming stripped 5 bases from V and 2 bases from J, with 22 bases between. The V gene's germline CDR1 is SGHVS and CDR2 FQNEAQ. This CDR3 is built from 18 residues. The CDR3 loop reads CASSPYSSKLAAYNEQFF. The CDR3 nucleotides are TGTGCCAGCAGCCCATACAGCTCCAAGTTAGCGGCCTACAATGAGCAGTTCTTC.

The chain has TRBV19 and TRBJ2-1; 11 nucleotides agree with TRBD2. The junction had 6 bases not matched to a gene; V was cut back by 1 base and J by 10 bases. Germline assignment: CDR1 LNHDA and CDR2 SQIVND (reference sequence). The CDR3 runs 15 residues. CDR3 in DNA: TGTGCCAGTAGTATAGTCGGGCTAGCGGGAGGCGAGCAGTTCTTC. The encoded protein is CASSIVGLAGGEQFF.

This chain uses TRBV7-3 with TRBJ2-7; D is uncertain. Trimming cost V 4 bases and J 0 bases, with 7 bases left between them. This CDR3 contains 13 residues. The germline V gene has CDR1 SGHTA and CDR2 FQGTGA. CDR3 DNA: TGTGCCAGCAGCTCCCCCGGCTCCTACGAGCAGTACTTC. Its protein is CASSSPGSYEQYF.

The rearrangement joins TRBV3-1 (or the pseudogene TRBV3-2) to TRBJ1-1, with TRBD1 identical over 10 bases. The germline gives CDR1 LGHDT, CDR2 YNNKEL (reference sequence). This CDR3 contains 13 residues. V trimming: 2 bases; J trimming: 7 bases; junction bases outside the gene matches: 1. For the CDR3, the DNA is TGTGCCAGCAGCCAACGGGACAGGGGTGAAGCTTTCTTT. It translates to CASSQRDRGEAFF.

This clone was detected only once. This sequence joins TRBV6-5 and TRBJ2-1; D call uncertain. Germline V gene data show CDR1 as MNHEY and CDR2 as SVGAGI. The CDR3 is made up of 14 amino acids. The V and J ends lost 2 bases and 4 bases respectively, with 9 bases between them. The CDR3 DNA sequence: TGTGCCAGCAGTTACGGTAACAGATACAATGAGCAGTTCTTC. Its translation is CASSYGNRYNEQFF.

The CDR3 DNA follows: TGTGCCAGCAGTCGACAGGGGACGAACACCGGGGAGCTGTTTTTT. Amino acids: CASSRQGTNTGELFF. The gene calls are TRBV3-1 (or the pseudogene TRBV3-2) and TRBJ2-2; TRBD1 matches at 8 bases. This CDR3 region has 15 residues. CDR1 is LGHDT and CDR2 is YNNKEL in the germline V gene (reference sequence). Trimming at V came to 6 bases and at J to 0 bases, leaving 3 bases not matched to a gene.

V gene TRBV28 combines with J gene TRBJ2-7, with TRBD1 matching over 7 bases. With 6 bases clipped from V and 4 bases from J, the junction kept 3 bases outside the gene matches. CDR3 length: 12 amino acids. The germline V gene encodes CDR1 MDHEN and CDR2 SYDVKM. The CDR3 nucleotides are TGTGCCAGCAGGGGACAGTTATACGAGCAGTACTTC. Translating gives CASRGQLYEQYF.

This rearrangement joins TRBV10-3 to TRBJ1-2, with 7 bases that match TRBD1. CDR3 length: 12 amino acids. Per the germline V gene, CDR1 is ENHRY and CDR2 is SYGVKD. After removal of 4 bases from V and 4 bases from J, the junction contained 0 bases not matched to a gene. The CDR3 is CAISGQGYGYTF. The CDR3 DNA follows: TGTGCCATCAGTGGACAGGGCTATGGCTACACCTTC.

J is TRBJ1-5 and V is TRBV28; 8 bases align to TRBD1. The length of the CDR3 is 17 residues. J gave up 0 bases and V 5 bases, and 9 bases lay outside the gene matches. From germline, CDR1 is MDHEN and CDR2 SYDVKM. In DNA, the CDR3 is TGTGCCAGCAGTCTGGGACAGGAGATACATAGCAATCAGCCCCAGCATTTT. This sequence encodes CASSLGQEIHSNQPQHF. Together with reference TRBV28 and TRBJ1-5, the CDR3 gives the full variable domain: DVKVTQSSRYLVKRTGEKVFLECVQDMDHENMFWYRQDPGLGLRLIYFSYDVKMKEKGDIPEGYSVSREKKERFSLILESASTNQTSMYLCASSLGQEIHSNQPQHFGDGTRLSIL.

The chain is built from TRBV4-2 and TRBJ2-1; TRBD2 agrees at 11 bases. The germline gives CDR1 LGHNA, CDR2 YNFKEQ. V gave up 0 bases and J gave up 6 bases; unmatched junction bases: 13. The CDR3 has 19 residues. CDR3 bases: TGTGCCAGCAGCCAAGATCCTGCACTAGCGGGAGTTTCGGCCAATGAGCAGTTCTTC. This translates into CASSQDPALAGVSANEQFF.

V gene TRBV3-1 (or the pseudogene TRBV3-2) combines with J gene TRBJ1-1, with TRBD1 identical over 7 bases. Germline trimming cut 5 bases from V and 2 bases from J; bases unmatched to any gene: 5. The CDR3 consists of 14 residues. Per germline, CDR1 LGHDT and CDR2 YNNKEL (reference sequence). The CDR3 nucleotides are TGTGCCAGCAGCTATCGGGACAGTAACACTGAAGCTTTCTTT. This encodes CASSYRDSNTEAFF.

J is TRBJ1-1 and V is TRBV29-1; TRBD1 aligns across 9 bases. Germline CDR1 reads SQVTM; CDR2 reads ANQGSEA. The CDR3 totals 12 residues. V gave up 4 bases and J gave up 6 bases; unmatched junction bases: 3. CDR3 loop: CSVGTGVAEAFF. The CDR3 DNA is TGCAGCGTTGGGACAGGGGTTGCTGAAGCTTTCTTT.

J is TRBJ1-2 and V is TRBV7-9; D is unclear. The CDR3 length is 14 residues. V was trimmed by 7 bases and J by 4 bases, leaving 16 bases between them. Per the germline V gene, CDR1 is SEHNR and CDR2 is FQNEAQ (reference sequence). In DNA form, the CDR3 reads TGTGCCAGCACCTCTCAGGCAGTAAGCTATGGCTACACCTTC. Translation gives CASTSQAVSYGYTF.

The chain uses TRBV6-5 and TRBJ1-5, with D possibly being TRBD1 (6 bases). Germline CDR1 is MNHEY and CDR2 is SVGAGI. There are 13 residues in the CDR3. V dropped 2 bases and J dropped 5 bases, with 7 bases sitting between them. CDR3 sequence reads: CASSYEGDQPQHF. The CDR3 DNA reads as TGTGCCAGCAGTTACGAGGGGGATCAGCCCCAGCATTTT.

The genes are TRBV29-1 and TRBJ2-2, with TRBD2 matching 7 bases. CDR3 length equals 12 residues. V lost 6 bases to trimming and J lost 8 bases; unmatched junction nucleotides: 6. From germline, CDR1 is SQVTM and CDR2 ANQGSEA. The CDR3, as DNA: TGCAGCGTCGGGACTACGACAGGGGAGCTGTTTTTT. The encoded protein is CSVGTTTGELFF.

V gene TRBV10-3 combines with J gene TRBJ1-6, with TRBD1 matching 10 bases. The CDR3 totals 14 residues. Germline assignment: CDR1 ENHRY and CDR2 SYGVKD. Trimming at V came to 5 bases and at J to 8 bases, leaving 3 bases not matched to a gene. As DNA, the CDR3 is TGTGCCATCAGTCGACAGGGGGCTGATTCACCCCTCCACTTT. Encoded protein: CAISRQGADSPLHF.

The rearrangement joins TRBV5-6 to TRBJ2-7; perhaps TRBD1 as D (6 bases). The CDR3 covers 14 residues. Germline values: CDR1 SGHDT, CDR2 YYEEEE. V lost 3 bases and J 2 bases, leaving 12 bases between the germline ends. The CDR3 protein is CASSYTGFPYEQYF. The CDR3 DNA reads TGTGCCAGCAGCTACACAGGGTTCCCCTACGAGCAGTACTTC.